The 7 T cell receptor beta chains in this list originate from one sample, sequenced in a study of blood T cell repertoires in COVID-19. Repertoires were generated with immunoSEQ multiplex PCR, while TCRdb's copy carries only in-frame clones and drops some. Among around 360,000 clones listed, about 90% were seen once. The specimen sequenced was peripheral blood. Source of these receptors: a woman aged 30 to 39 with COVID-19, enrolled during active disease.

This chain connects TRBV7-3 to TRBJ2-3; TRBD1 matches 8 bases. With V trimmed by 4 bases and J by 1 base, 10 bases remained unmatched. Germline lookup yields CDR1 SGHTA and CDR2 FQGTGA. The CDR3 sequence is 17 residues long. DNA of the CDR3: TGTGCCAGCAGCTCTAGGACAGGGAGTTGGGGCACAGATACGCAGTATTTT. Protein product: CASSSRTGSWGTDTQYF.

The chain links TRBV29-1 to TRBJ2-1; a weak D match, TRBD2 (6 bases). CDR1 and CDR2 (germline): SQVTM, ANQGSEA. The germline V and J ends were trimmed by 5 bases and 9 bases, with 17 bases remaining between them. The CDR3 has 13 amino acids. The CDR3 sequence is CSVPPLGGAEQFF. The CDR3 bases are TGCAGCGTTCCTCCTCTCGGAGGGGCTGAGCAGTTCTTC.

The V gene is TRBV6-5, the J gene TRBJ2-7, with 10 bases that match TRBD1. J was trimmed by 3 bases and V by 6 bases; bases with no gene match: 8. CDR1 and CDR2 from the germline V gene are MNHEY and SVGAGI. This CDR3 has 15 residues. For the CDR3, the DNA is TGTGCCAGCAGCCGGGGACAGGGGCTTCTCTACGAGCAGTACTTC. Amino acid sequence: CASSRGQGLLYEQYF.

This chain links TRBV7-9 with TRBJ1-2; 8 nucleotides match TRBD1. This CDR3 comprises 14 residues. The germline gives CDR1 SEHNR, CDR2 FQNEAQ (reference sequence). V trimming: 1 base; J trimming: 8 bases; junction bases outside the gene matches: 6. In DNA form, the CDR3 reads TGTGCCAGCAGCTTAGGCCAGGGGGCACAGGGCTACACCTTC. Translation: CASSLGQGAQGYTF.

The chain recombines TRBV19 with TRBJ2-1; 11 nucleotides align to TRBD2. The CDR3 runs to 18 residues. The germline V gene encodes CDR1 LNHDA and CDR2 SQIVND (reference sequence). V was pared by 2 bases and J by 9 bases, with 15 bases of the junction left unmatched. The CDR3 sequence is CASSITPFRLAGGGEQFF. In nucleotides, the CDR3 is TGTGCCAGTAGTATAACGCCTTTTAGGCTAGCGGGAGGCGGTGAGCAGTTCTTC.

The chain carries TRBV7-6 and TRBJ2-1; D not certain. CDR1 SGHVS and CDR2 FNYEAQ come from the germline V gene. This CDR3 is built from 17 residues. With 1 base removed from V and 2 bases from J, the gap between germline ends came to 15 bases. CDR3 DNA sequence: TGTGCCAGCAGCTTAGAAACATTCAGGTTGACCTACAATGAGCAGTTCTTC. This codes for CASSLETFRLTYNEQFF.

The rearrangement joins TRBV11-3 to TRBJ2-2; 13 positions match TRBD2. The CDR3 covers 17 residues. V dropped 4 bases and J dropped 3; count of bases not matched to a gene: 5. Germline V lookup: CDR1 SGHNT, CDR2 YENEEA. The CDR3 here is CASSSGLAGVYTGELFF. Written as DNA, the CDR3 is TGTGCCAGCAGCTCCGGACTAGCGGGAGTTTACACCGGGGAGCTGTTTTTT.